This T cell receptor (beta chain) was sequenced for a study of cytomegalovirus exposure and HLA in healthy donors. Study summary: HLA-typed donors were the source of 80 million to 90 million unique TCRs, which an early data release held. Genotyping showed around 80% of fewer than 500 donors falling in the Caucasian-associated ancestry cluster. Study findings and constraints: The CMV antigen specificity of a few CMV-associated chains was confirmed through in vitro analysis.

All donors participated as healthy donors of bone marrow. With V trimmed by 7 bases and J by 6 bases, 10 bases remained unmatched. Germline-derived CDR1 and CDR2 are SGHNT and YYREEE (reference sequence). CDR3 length equals 14 residues. Turning to this clone: Its antigen is undetermined.

The study ran its PCR with 60 Vbeta and 13 Jbeta primers. This table comes from immunoSEQ multiplex PCR, and its TCRdb copy is limited to in-frame clones, with some not included. Of about 170,000 clones in the sample, 75% to 80% were seen once. This sequence originates from a woman between 45 and 65 years old in good health and CMV-seropositive. The rearrangement uses TRBV5-4 and TRBJ2-7; 10 bases align to TRBD1. Sequencing was carried out using PBMCs. The DNA of the CDR3 is TGTGCCAGCGGAATCCGGGACAGGGGTGCCGAGCAGTACTTC. As protein: CASGIRDRGAEQYF.